The source of this TCR beta chain is a study of T cells in tuberculosis. Study background: PBMC were archived before or within 7 days of starting treatment. Overall study results and limits: The TCR-beta difference was not significant; alpha differences partly reflected length.

Regarding time point: new active TB diagnosis, blood taken before or within 7 days of starting treatment. HIV-seronegative South African adults aged 18 years or older had newly diagnosed active tuberculosis. Positive smear microscopy and/or M. tuberculosis culture confirmed active disease. Data came from immunoSEQ multiplex PCR; TCRdb stores just in-frame clones and leaves some out. The sample contains 30,000 to 40,000 clones, 91% of which appear only once. Germline-derived CDR1 and CDR2 are MNHEY and SVGAGI. The CDR3 is 14 residues long. The ends were cut back, 5 bases at V and 1 base at J, with 11 bases in the middle. For this clone: Antigen specificity is unknown.

The clonotype was recovered from an adult with tuberculosis. V usage is TRBV6-5 and J usage is TRBJ1-2; D not certain. The input for sequencing was PBMCs, taken at tuberculosis diagnosis. CDR3 in amino acids: CASSQPGFNYGYTF. In DNA form, the CDR3 reads TGTGCCAGCAGTCAACCCGGGTTTAACTATGGCTACACCTTC.